The next 5 T cell receptor beta chains were all read from a single sample in a study of radiotherapy plus CTLA-4 blockade in lung cancer. Generated by immunoSEQ multiplex PCR, the TCRdb table keeps only in-frame clones and is missing some. The sample has 64,000 or so clones, approximately 65% seen once. The sample was peripheral blood, taken from a patient treated with radiotherapy plus ipilimumab. The receptors stem from a human donor with non-small cell lung cancer whose response to radiotherapy plus ipilimumab could not be evaluated.

This clone showed up just once. The chain couples TRBV4-3 to TRBJ1-1, with 8 bases matching TRBD1. The V gene end was trimmed by 4 bases and the J gene end by 3 bases; junction bases not matched to a gene: 4. Germline CDR1 and CDR2: LGHNA and YSLEER. CDR3 size: 14 residues. CDR3 sequence reads: CASSLLTGDTEAFF. The DNA for the CDR3 is TGCGCCAGCAGCCTACTGACAGGGGACACTGAAGCTTTCTTT.

The chain recombines TRBV19 with TRBJ2-5; no clear D. The CDR3 spans 13 residues. V was cut by 3 bases and J by 2 bases, with 7 bases left in between. The germline CDR1 and CDR2 sequences are LNHDA and SQIVND (reference sequence). Here the CDR3 DNA reads TGTGCCAGTAGTATTGTCCTACAAGAGACCCAGTACTTC. Its translation: CASSIVLQETQYF.

This clone has only a few counts. The V gene is TRBV6-6, the J gene TRBJ1-1, with 8 bases aligning to TRBD1. Germline trimming cut 5 bases from V and 4 bases from J; bases unmatched to any gene: 3. CDR1 is MNHNY, CDR2 SVGAGI, per germline (reference sequence). This CDR3 has 13 amino acids. The CDR3: CASSAGGGTEAFF. In DNA form, the CDR3 reads TGTGCCAGCAGTGCAGGGGGCGGCACTGAAGCTTTCTTT.

The chain joins TRBV6-5 to TRBJ2-7, with TRBD1 matching 8 bases. There are 15 residues in the CDR3. After removal of 2 bases from V and 4 bases from J, the junction contained 7 bases not matched to a gene. The germline CDR1 and CDR2 sequences are MNHEY and SVGAGI. The CDR3 DNA sequence: TGTGCCAGCAGTTACAATCCCACAGGGGGTTACGAGCAGTACTTC. It yields the protein CASSYNPTGGYEQYF.

The chain carries TRBV19 and TRBJ2-1, with 11 bases lining up with TRBD2. The trim removed 1 base at V and 7 bases at J, leaving 3 bases unmatched. This CDR3 spans 15 amino acids. CDR1 and CDR2 (germline): LNHDA, SQIVND (reference sequence). CDR3 protein: CASSIATSGSNEQFF. CDR3 sequence (DNA): TGTGCCAGTAGTATAGCAACTAGCGGGAGTAATGAGCAGTTCTTC. The full variable domain, completed using reference TRBV19 and TRBJ2-1, is DGGITQSPKYLFRKEGQNVTLSCEQNLNHDAMYWYRQDPGQGLRLIYYSQIVNDFQKGDIAEGYSVSREKKESFPLTVTSAQKNPTAFYLCASSIATSGSNEQFFGPGTRLTVL.